This T cell receptor beta chain was sequenced in a study of beta chain features in type 1 diabetes. Looking at the study overall: Healthy donors and patients had similar age, gender and cell yields. Study-level points and caveats: Shortening that was moderate but significant affected the TCRB CDR3s of Type 1 diabetes patients in all four CD4+ subsets.

Germline CDR1 and CDR2: LGHNA and YNFKEQ. This CDR3 has 16 residues. V trimming: 1 base; J trimming: 6 bases; junction bases outside the gene matches: 6. Reverse transcribing all isolated RNA meant expressed TCRB transcripts were sequenced. Read counts averaged about 3.57 million for samples of naive, central memory and regulatory T cells. Data came from immunoSEQ multiplex PCR; TCRdb stores just in-frame clones and leaves some out. The sample holds roughly 340,000 clones; approximately 15% are singletons and the top ten take over 0.014%. In this sample, this clone turned up a few times. The antigen remains unidentified.

This receptor was identified in a woman aged 18-29 years with type 1 diabetes. The sample taken for sequencing was naive CD4+ T cells from blood. The chain is built from TRBV4-2 and TRBJ2-3; TRBD2 agrees at 11 bases. The CDR3 nucleotides are TGTGCCAGCAGCCAAGCAACAATAGCGGGAGGGGATACGCAGTATTTT. It encodes CASSQATIAGGDTQYF.